A single sample gave rise to the 13 T cell receptor beta chains below, sequenced in a study of T cell changes during pregnancy in multiple sclerosis. The protocol was immunoSEQ multiplex PCR, while the TCRdb copy is restricted to in-frame clones and leaves out a portion. This table has about 68,000 clones, about 90% appearing once. The starting material was peripheral blood, obtained in the second trimester of pregnancy. The receptors stem from a female donor with multiple sclerosis, enrolled in a pregnancy study.

The genes are TRBV18 and TRBJ1-1; unclear D gene. CDR3 size: 14 residues. The germline V gene has CDR1 KGHSH and CDR2 LQKENI. Deletions cut 4 bases from V and 0 bases from J, with 9 bases between. CDR3 loop: CASSQTDMNTEAFF. CDR3 DNA: TGTGCCAGCTCACAGACCGACATGAACACTGAAGCTTTCTTT.

J is TRBJ2-1 and V is TRBV15, with D possibly matching TRBD2 (5 bases). Trimming shortened V by 3 bases and J by 9 bases, and 9 bases separated the two germline ends. Germline values: CDR1 LNHNV, CDR2 YYDKDF (reference sequence). CDR3 length: 12 amino acids. The CDR3 protein is CATSRDFSEQFF. The CDR3 coding sequence is TGTGCCACCAGCAGGGACTTTAGTGAGCAGTTCTTC.

The chain uses TRBV19 and TRBJ1-2; the D is unclear. The CDR3 consists of 15 residues. Deletions cut 1 base from V and 2 bases from J, with 11 bases between. Germline V gives CDR1 LNHDA, CDR2 SQIVND (reference sequence). The CDR3 is CASSIVWQANYGYTF. The DNA for the CDR3 is TGTGCCAGTAGTATAGTTTGGCAGGCCAACTATGGCTACACCTTC.

The chain uses TRBV9 and TRBJ1-6; no definite D call. Trimming removed 0 bases at V and 8 bases at J, with 12 bases between. Per germline, CDR1 SGDLS and CDR2 YYNGEE. There are 15 residues in the CDR3. The CDR3 spells CASSVDPAEDSPLHF. CDR3 bases: TGTGCCAGCAGCGTAGACCCCGCAGAAGATTCACCCCTCCACTTT.

The chain links TRBV6-1 to TRBJ2-3; TRBD2 matches 9 bases. From germline, CDR1 is MNHNS and CDR2 SASEGT. The CDR3 consists of 14 residues. J gave up 5 bases and V 9 bases, and 9 bases lay outside the gene matches. The CDR3, as DNA: TGTGCCAGTGGGAAAGCGGGGGGTGGAGATACGCAGTATTTT. Protein product: CASGKAGGGDTQYF.

Of note for this clone: A junction boundary mismatches the germline segment, possibly from a read error. The CDR3 reads CASTSAGQTEFF. The CDR3 nucleotides read TGTGCCAGCACCAGCGCCGGACAGACCGAATTCTTC. The V gene is TRBV6-5, the J gene TRBJ1-2, with TRBD1 as a possible D gene (6 bases). Germline CDR1 reads MNHEY; CDR2 reads SVGAGI. The CDR3 covers 12 residues.

This rearrangement joins TRBV27 to TRBJ1-2, with 8 bases fitting TRBD1. The CDR3 runs 14 residues. The V gene end was trimmed by 5 bases and the J gene end by 7 bases; junction bases not matched to a gene: 9. In germline, CDR1 is MNHEY, CDR2 SMNVEV (reference sequence). The CDR3 sequence: CASSPATGERGYTF. As DNA, the CDR3 is TGTGCCAGCAGTCCCGCGACAGGGGAACGTGGCTACACCTTC.

The chain recombines TRBV7-3 with TRBJ1-2, with 12 positions matching TRBD1. Germline CDR1 and CDR2: SGHTA and FQGTGA. Trimming removed 4 bases from V and 8 bases from J; junction bases left unmatched: 8. The CDR3 sequence is 15 residues long. CDR3 protein: CASSSGTGGAEGYTF. For the CDR3, the DNA is TGTGCCAGCAGCTCAGGGACAGGGGGCGCGGAAGGCTACACCTTC. Drawing the rest from reference TRBV7-3 and TRBJ1-2, the complete variable domain is GAGVSQTPSNKVTEKGKYVELRCDPISGHTALYWYRQSLGQGPEFLIYFQGTGAADDSGLPNDRFFAVRPEGSVSTLKIQRTERGDSAVYLCASSSGTGGAEGYTFGSGTRLTVV.

This chain links TRBV27 with TRBJ2-7, with D possibly being TRBD1 (6 bases). The CDR3 contains 13 residues. Between the trimmed V and J ends, which lost 5 bases and 5 bases, there was a span of 13 bases. The germline V gene encodes CDR1 MNHEY and CDR2 SMNVEV (reference sequence). CDR3 sequence (DNA): TGTGCCAGCAGTCTCAGGGGCGCCAACGAGCAGTACTTC. Translating it yields CASSLRGANEQYF.

The chain joins TRBV27 to TRBJ2-7; D gene ambiguous. Germline V gene lookup returns CDR1 MNHEY and CDR2 SMNVEV (reference sequence). The length of the CDR3 is 13 residues. With 5 bases removed from V and 0 bases from J, the gap between germline ends came to 8 bases. CDR3 DNA: TGTGCCAGCAGTACCTACCTCTCCTACGAGCAGTACTTC. Its translation is CASSTYLSYEQYF.

The genes are TRBV5-4 and TRBJ2-4, with a tentative D call TRBD1 (6 bases). This CDR3 is 18 amino acids long. Germline V gene lookup returns CDR1 SGHNT and CDR2 YYREEE (reference sequence). The V and J ends lost 4 bases and 1 base respectively, with 21 bases between them. CDR3 sequence: CASSPGTQGPWAKNIQYF. The DNA for the CDR3 is TGTGCCAGCAGCCCCGGAACGCAGGGGCCGTGGGCCAAAAACATTCAGTACTTC.

The CDR3 is CASSWDRTSTYEQYF. The CDR3 DNA reads TGTGCCAGCAGCTGGGACAGGACCTCCACCTACGAGCAGTACTTC. V gene TRBV11-2 combines with J gene TRBJ2-7; the match to TRBD1 covers 8 bases. The CDR3 is 15 residues long. The junction had 7 bases not matched to a gene; V was cut back by 4 bases and J by 2 bases. The germline V gene has CDR1 SGHAT and CDR2 FQNNGV.

The V call is TRBV7-2, the J call TRBJ1-1; D unclear. Germline values: CDR1 SGHTA, CDR2 FQGNSA. V was cut by 4 bases and J by 1 base, with 13 bases left in between. This CDR3 is 15 amino acids long. As DNA, the CDR3 is TGTGCCAGCAGCTCCCAGAGGGCCGGGAACACTGAAGCTTTCTTT. Encoded protein: CASSSQRAGNTEAFF.